Listed here are 10 T cell receptor beta chains from one sample, sequenced in a study of CD8+ T cells in alopecia areata. Treatment meaning: oral pan-JAK inhibitor, 5-10 mg twice daily. Following extraction, RNA underwent reverse transcription to cDNA, which served as the sequencing template. Sequenced by immunoSEQ multiplex PCR; TCRdb stores in-frame clones only, minus some. The top ten clones hold about 0.93% of a sample with about 250,000 clones, roughly 60% of them seen once. The starting material was CD4+ T cells sorted from blood, obtained between weeks 51 and 52, from a patient treated with tofacitinib. These receptors came from a human donor with alopecia areata.

As regards this clone: In the same sample, other DNA sequences code for this CDR3. V and J are TRBV29-1 and TRBJ2-7, with D possibly TRBD1 on 6 matching bases. The CDR3 is 12 amino acids. Germline V CDR1 and CDR2: SQVTM, ANQGSEA. V was shortened by 4 bases and J by 1 base, with 8 bases between the two germline ends. CDR3 amino acids: CSVGGGSYEQYF. CDR3 bases: TGCAGCGTTGGAGGGGGATCCTACGAGCAGTACTTC.

This clone was counted only a few times. The J gene is TRBJ2-7, the V gene TRBV7-9; 8 bases align to TRBD2. Trimming removed 2 bases from V and 3 bases from J; junction bases left unmatched: 3. Germline-derived CDR1 and CDR2 are SEHNR and FQNEAQ (reference sequence). The CDR3 runs 14 residues. The CDR3 DNA sequence: TGTGCCAGCAGCTTACAGAGCGGGAGCTACGAGCAGTACTTC. Its translation: CASSLQSGSYEQYF.

V is TRBV13 and J is TRBJ2-5; 8 bases fit TRBD1. CDR1 is PRHDT and CDR2 is FYEKMQ in the germline V gene (reference sequence). The CDR3 spans 16 residues. V trimming: 2 bases; J trimming: 0 bases; junction bases outside the gene matches: 5. For the CDR3, the DNA is TGTGCCAGCAGCTTACCCGACAGGGGCCACCAAGAGACCCAGTACTTC. Its protein product is CASSLPDRGHQETQYF. The whole variable domain, remainder taken from reference TRBV13 and TRBJ2-5, is AAGVIQSPRHLIKEKRETATLKCYPIPRHDTVYWYQQGPGQDPQFLISFYEKMQSDKGSIPDRFSAQQFSDYHSELNMSSLELGDSALYFCASSLPDRGHQETQYFGPGTRLLVL.

As for this clone: Different DNA sequences within this sample yield the same CDR3. The V gene is TRBV2, the J gene TRBJ1-2; perhaps TRBD1 as D (6 bases). Trimming left V 6 bases short and J 2 bases short, with 7 bases between. Germline assignment: CDR1 SNHLY and CDR2 FYNNEI. This CDR3 spans 12 amino acids. CDR3 amino acids: CASRDRNYGYTF. The CDR3 DNA is TGTGCCAGCAGGGACAGAAACTATGGCTACACCTTC.

V usage is TRBV27 and J usage is TRBJ2-7, with 7 bases fitting TRBD1. The CDR3 is 14 residues long. After removal of 6 bases from V and 3 bases from J, the junction contained 8 bases not matched to a gene. CDR1 is MNHEY and CDR2 is SMNVEV in the germline V gene (reference sequence). The DNA for the CDR3 is TGTGCCAGCAGGCGTCCGGGACAGAGCTACGAGCAGTACTTC. Translating it yields CASRRPGQSYEQYF.

The sample holds one count of this clone. The chain couples TRBV5-1 to TRBJ2-3; tentatively, D is TRBD1 (5 bases). CDR1 and CDR2 (germline): SGHRS, YFSETQ. CDR3 length equals 14 residues. Trimming took 0 bases from V and 9 from J, leaving 14 bases between them. In DNA, the CDR3 is TGCGCCAGCAGCTTGGAGACAGCCGAAGGGACGCAGTATTTT. Translation: CASSLETAEGTQYF.

The V call is TRBV11-1, the J call TRBJ2-3; either TRBD1 or TRBD2 may supply D (6 bases each). The V gene lost 4 bases and the J gene lost 4 bases, with 15 bases spanning the gap. The CDR3 totals 15 residues. Germline CDR1 SGHAT, CDR2 FQDESV (reference sequence). CDR3 sequence: CASSYGTRGPDTQYF. In DNA form, the CDR3 reads TGTGCCAGCAGCTACGGTACCCGGGGGCCAGATACGCAGTATTTT.

This clone was picked up a small number of times. The rearrangement uses TRBV5-1 and TRBJ1-1; unclear D gene. Germline CDR1 SGHRS, CDR2 YFSETQ. Trimming took 2 bases from V and 3 from J, leaving 11 bases between them. This CDR3 has 14 residues. The CDR3: CASSLKGPDTEAFF. CDR3 in DNA: TGCGCCAGCAGCTTAAAAGGGCCGGACACTGAAGCTTTCTTT.

The V gene is TRBV2, the J gene TRBJ2-7, with TRBD1 identical over 7 bases. V gave up 6 bases and J gave up 4 bases; unmatched junction bases: 9. The germline gives CDR1 SNHLY, CDR2 FYNNEI. The CDR3 has 14 residues. The CDR3 loop is CASRRGGAKYEQYF. CDR3 bases: TGTGCCAGCAGGAGAGGGGGCGCGAAGTACGAGCAGTACTTC.

The chain employs TRBV15 and TRBJ2-1, with a weak D call TRBD1 (6 bases). The CDR3 is made up of 13 amino acids. Germline V gene lookup returns CDR1 LNHNV and CDR2 YYDKDF (reference sequence). Trimming left V 3 bases short and J 8 bases short, with 11 bases between. The CDR3 loop reads CATSSQGRDEQFF. The CDR3 DNA sequence: TGTGCCACCAGCAGCCAGGGGCGTGATGAGCAGTTCTTC.